These 32 T cell receptor beta chains were sequenced from one sample in a study of shared clonotypes between healthy human individuals. Only in-frame clones appear in the TCRdb table, and some are missing; sequencing was by immunoSEQ multiplex PCR. The sample has roughly 2.6 million clones, just over 90% seen once. The sequenced sample consisted of naive CD4+ T cells sorted from blood. Subset noted: CD45RA+ positively selected. The origin of the receptors is a man aged 18 to 30 in good health.

The gene calls are TRBV28 and TRBJ2-7; possibly TRBD1 for D (5 bases). Germline V gives CDR1 MDHEN, CDR2 SYDVKM. The CDR3 is made up of 12 amino acids. The V and J ends lost 11 bases and 3 bases respectively, with 14 bases between them. The CDR3 sequence: CASTGPFYEQYF. For the CDR3, the DNA is TGTGCCTCAACAGGACCGTTCTACGAGCAGTACTTC.

The chain combines TRBV6-5 with TRBJ1-4; 7 bases align to TRBD1. CDR3 length equals 16 residues. The V gene end was trimmed by 3 bases and the J gene end by 7 bases; junction bases not matched to a gene: 11. Germline V lookup: CDR1 MNHEY, CDR2 SVGAGI. CDR3 sequence reads: CASSYQAGGFGEKLFF. In DNA, the CDR3 is TGTGCCAGCAGTTATCAAGCAGGGGGTTTCGGTGAAAAACTGTTTTTT.

This clone was recorded once. This chain joins TRBV13 and TRBJ2-7; no clear D. This CDR3 spans 13 amino acids. Trimming left V 5 bases short and J 6 bases short, with 14 bases between. Germline CDR1 and CDR2: PRHDT and FYEKMQ (reference sequence). The CDR3 sequence: CASSKSPGPEQYF. The CDR3 DNA reads TGTGCCAGCAGCAAGTCCCCCGGCCCCGAGCAGTACTTC.

CDR3 nucleotide sequence: TGTGCCAGCAACGGACAGGGCCTTACTGAAGCTTTCTTT. Its translation: CASNGQGLTEAFF. V and J are TRBV6-1 and TRBJ1-1; 8 nucleotides line up with TRBD1. This CDR3 contains 13 residues. Trimming removed 7 bases from V and 5 bases from J; junction bases left unmatched: 6. Germline CDR1 MNHNS, CDR2 SASEGT.

V and J are TRBV28 and TRBJ2-5; 10 nucleotides line up with TRBD1. J gave up 6 bases and V 4 bases, and 8 bases lay outside the gene matches. The CDR3 has 15 residues. Germline V gene sequence: CDR1 MDHEN, CDR2 SYDVKM. CDR3 region: CASSSVLTGGKTQYF. The CDR3 coding sequence is TGTGCCAGCAGTTCGGTTTTGACAGGGGGCAAGACCCAGTACTTC.

V gene TRBV2 combines with J gene TRBJ2-1; 7 bases align to TRBD1. The germline CDR1 and CDR2 sequences are SNHLY and FYNNEI. The CDR3 contains 20 residues. V trimming: 9 bases; J trimming: 0 bases; junction bases outside the gene matches: 23. CDR3 sequence reads: CAREKTGESSGNSSYNEQFF. The CDR3 nucleotides read TGTGCCAGGGAAAAAACAGGGGAATCATCTGGAAATAGCTCCTACAATGAGCAGTTCTTC.

The sample holds one count of this clone. The V and J genes are TRBV6-5 and TRBJ2-7; the D gene is possibly TRBD2 (5 bases). Germline assignment: CDR1 MNHEY and CDR2 SVGAGI. The CDR3 has 15 residues. V gave up 1 base and J gave up 2 bases, with 12 bases separating them. The CDR3 nucleotides are TGTGCCAGCAGTTACTTCGCGGGTGATACCTACGAGCAGTACTTC. Its protein product is CASSYFAGDTYEQYF.

The chain is built from TRBV6-4 and TRBJ2-7, with 9 bases matching TRBD1. The CDR3 is made up of 14 amino acids. Germline CDR1 reads MRHNA; CDR2 reads SNTAGT. V shed 6 bases, J shed 2 bases, and the junction held 5 bases outside the gene matches. CDR3 sequence reads: CASSPGQGAYEQYF. DNA for the CDR3: TGTGCCAGCAGCCCGGGACAGGGAGCCTACGAGCAGTACTTC.

This clone was counted between two and nine times. The chain is built from TRBV29-1 and TRBJ1-1, with no clear D. This CDR3 comprises 13 residues. V was trimmed by 6 bases and J by 1 base, leaving 12 bases between them. CDR1 is SQVTM and CDR2 is ANQGSEA in the germline V gene. For the CDR3, the DNA is TGCAGCGTGTTTAGCCCCGCGAACACTGAAGCTTTCTTT. Amino acid sequence: CSVFSPANTEAFF.

This clone was seen once. This chain connects TRBV6-1 to TRBJ2-7; unclear D gene. The germline V gene encodes CDR1 MNHNS and CDR2 SASEGT. V lost 4 bases and J 2 bases, leaving 12 bases between the germline ends. CDR3 length equals 14 residues. CDR3 protein: CASSGRPNTYEQYF. As DNA, the CDR3 is TGTGCCAGCAGTGGTCGACCGAACACCTACGAGCAGTACTTC.

V gene TRBV9 combines with J gene TRBJ1-1; 7 bases agree with TRBD1. Looked up from germline, CDR1 is SGDLS and CDR2 is YYNGEE. The CDR3 is made up of 14 amino acids. The trim removed 4 bases at V and 4 bases at J, leaving 7 bases unmatched. This chain's CDR3 is CASSSQTGLTEAFF. The CDR3 nucleotides are TGTGCCAGCAGCTCACAGACAGGGCTCACTGAAGCTTTCTTT.

The genes are TRBV10-1 and TRBJ2-1; unclear D gene. Germline values: CDR1 WNHNN, CDR2 SYGVQD (reference sequence). The V end lost 2 bases, the J end lost 0 bases, and 11 bases lay between the germline ends. This CDR3 is 16 amino acids long. In DNA form, the CDR3 reads TGCGCCAGCAGTGAGACACCAGGTAGCTCCTACAATGAGCAGTTCTTC. Protein: CASSETPGSSYNEQFF.

The chain joins TRBV10-3 to TRBJ1-6; D might be TRBD1 (5 bases). CDR3 length: 15 residues. Germline CDR1 and CDR2: ENHRY and SYGVKD. V shed 1 base and J shed 5 bases, with 9 bases lying between them. The CDR3 loop is CAISELDTDNSPLHF. The CDR3, as DNA: TGTGCCATCAGTGAGTTGGACACTGATAATTCACCCCTCCACTTT.

The chain uses TRBV28 and TRBJ1-1; no firm D call. V was pared by 6 bases and J by 0 bases, with 14 bases between. The CDR3 has 15 residues. The germline CDR1 and CDR2 sequences are MDHEN and SYDVKM. The CDR3 loop reads CASSLHAQVNTEAFF. The CDR3 nucleotides read TGTGCCAGCAGCCTACATGCGCAAGTGAACACTGAAGCTTTCTTT.

The J gene is TRBJ2-2, the V gene TRBV18; D unclear. The CDR3 covers 14 residues. Deletions cut 0 bases from V and 7 bases from J, with 9 bases between. The germline V gene has CDR1 KGHSH and CDR2 LQKENI. The CDR3 nucleotides are TGTGCCAGCTCACCACCGGGGATTAGCGGGGAGCTGTTTTTT. It encodes CASSPPGISGELFF.

The rearrangement uses TRBV28 and TRBJ1-2; possibly TRBD1 for D (5 bases). The CDR3 length is 14 residues. Germline loops: CDR1 MDHEN, CDR2 SYDVKM. Trimming stripped 3 bases from V and 6 bases from J, with 14 bases between. For the CDR3, the DNA is TGTGCCAGCAGTTTGGAACAGGCCTCCCATGGCTACACCTTC. As protein: CASSLEQASHGYTF.

V gene TRBV25-1 combines with J gene TRBJ1-1; 7 bases fit TRBD1. V was clipped by 11 bases and J by 1 base; unmatched bases: 7. The germline CDR1 and CDR2 sequences are MGHDK and SYGVNS. The CDR3 is 13 amino acids. CDR3 residues: CASKGAGNTEAFF. CDR3 bases: TGTGCCTCAAAGGGGGCGGGGAACACTGAAGCTTTCTTT.

V and J are TRBV28 and TRBJ1-3, with 7 bases lining up with TRBD1. With 3 bases clipped from V and 4 bases from J, the junction kept 12 bases outside the gene matches. The CDR3 length is 17 residues. Looked up from germline, CDR1 is MDHEN and CDR2 is SYDVKM. The CDR3, as DNA: TGTGCCAGCAGTTTCGGACAGGTGATATCTTCGGGAAACACCATATATTTT. Translation gives CASSFGQVISSGNTIYF.

This sequence joins TRBV2 and TRBJ2-7; D unclear. CDR3 length: 13 residues. V was clipped by 3 bases and J by 3 bases, with 9 bases between them. Per germline, CDR1 SNHLY and CDR2 FYNNEI. CDR3 nucleotides: TGTGCCAGCAGTGACGACTTTCGCTACGAGCAGTACTTC. Protein sequence: CASSDDFRYEQYF.

This chain connects TRBV9 to TRBJ2-1; 10 bases fit TRBD2. The V and J ends lost 0 bases and 7 bases, in that order; junction bases with no gene match: 7. This CDR3 contains 16 residues. The germline gives CDR1 SGDLS, CDR2 YYNGEE. The CDR3 DNA is TGTGCCAGCAGCGTAGAAGCGGGGGGGCCTTGGAATGAGCAGTTCTTC. It is translated as CASSVEAGGPWNEQFF. Variable domain in full (rest from reference TRBV9 and TRBJ2-1): DSGVTQTPKHLITATGQRVTLRCSPRSGDLSVYWYQQSLDQGLQFLIQYYNGEERAKGNILERFSAQQFPDLHSELNLSSLELGDSALYFCASSVEAGGPWNEQFFGPGTRLTVL.

V and J are TRBV5-1 and TRBJ2-5; TRBD1 aligns across 8 bases. The CDR3 runs 15 residues. The germline V gene encodes CDR1 SGHRS and CDR2 YFSETQ. V was pared by 4 bases and J by 5 bases, with 10 bases of the junction left unmatched. This chain's CDR3 is CASSPDRADGETQYF. The CDR3 DNA sequence: TGCGCCAGCAGCCCGGACAGGGCAGACGGGGAGACCCAGTACTTC.

This chain uses TRBV5-1 with TRBJ2-5; 8 nucleotides align to TRBD1. V shed 7 bases, J shed 2 bases, and the junction held 10 bases outside the gene matches. This CDR3 has 15 amino acids. Germline V gene sequence: CDR1 SGHRS, CDR2 YFSETQ. CDR3 region: CASRLLGDRQETQYF. DNA of the CDR3: TGCGCCAGCCGTCTTTTGGGGGACAGGCAAGAGACCCAGTACTTC.

V usage is TRBV15 and J usage is TRBJ1-1, with D uncertain. This CDR3 has 15 amino acids. V shed 0 bases and J shed 4 bases, with 12 bases lying between them. CDR1 and CDR2 (germline): LNHNV, YYDKDF (reference sequence). CDR3 sequence reads: CATSRDYNGFTEAFF. The DNA of the CDR3 is TGTGCCACCAGCAGAGATTATAATGGTTTCACTGAAGCTTTCTTT. Looking up the rest from reference TRBV15 and TRBJ1-1 gives the full variable domain: DAMVIQNPRYQVTQFGKPVTLSCSQTLNHNVMYWYQQKSSQAPKLLFHYYDKDFNNEADTPDNFQSRRPNTSFCFLDIRSPGLGDTAMYLCATSRDYNGFTEAFFGQGTRLTVV.

The chain joins TRBV6-6 to TRBJ1-5; D is perhaps TRBD1 (6 bases). Germline CDR1 is MNHNY and CDR2 is SVGAGI (reference sequence). The CDR3 length is 14 residues. The V and J ends lost 5 bases and 1 base respectively, with 9 bases between them. The CDR3 loop is CASSRQESNQPQHF. Written as DNA, the CDR3 is TGTGCCAGCAGTAGACAGGAGAGCAATCAGCCCCAGCATTTT.

This sequence joins TRBV15 and TRBJ1-4, with D perhaps matching TRBD1 (5 bases). The CDR3 runs to 18 residues. CDR1 is LNHNV and CDR2 is YYDKDF in the germline V gene (reference sequence). Between the trimmed V and J ends, which lost 5 bases and 4 bases, there was a span of 23 bases. CDR3 protein: CATSRSRGVGPFNEKLFF. The CDR3 nucleotides are TGTGCCACCAGCCGTTCCCGGGGCGTCGGACCTTTTAATGAAAAACTGTTTTTT.

The V call is TRBV7-3, the J call TRBJ1-2; 8 bases fit TRBD1. The ends lost 0 bases at V and 8 bases at J; junction bases unmatched: 5. CDR3 length: 14 amino acids. Germline-derived CDR1 and CDR2 are SGHTA and FQGTGA. Here the CDR3 DNA reads TGTGCCAGCAGCTTAACAGAACAGGGGGGAGGCTACACCTTC. This sequence encodes CASSLTEQGGGYTF.

This clone occurred a few times. CDR3 in DNA: TGTGCCAGCTCACCAATGGGCCCGGGGCAGTTCTTC. The encoded protein is CASSPMGPGQFF. The V and J genes are TRBV18 and TRBJ2-1; D call uncertain. Trimming removed 2 bases at V and 12 bases at J, with 11 bases between. The CDR3 extends over 12 amino acids. Germline-derived CDR1 and CDR2 are KGHSH and LQKENI.

The V gene is TRBV6-6, the J gene TRBJ2-5; 8 bases fit TRBD1. Germline V lookup: CDR1 MNHNY, CDR2 SVGAGI (reference sequence). The CDR3 runs 15 residues. The J segment lost 2 bases and the V segment lost 6 bases, leaving 8 bases of the junction unmatched. DNA for the CDR3: TGTGCCAGCAGCGCGGGACAGGTTCTTCAAGAGACCCAGTACTTC. Its translation is CASSAGQVLQETQYF.

The rearrangement joins TRBV5-1 to TRBJ1-1; the D is unclear. CDR3 size: 13 residues. Germline V CDR1 and CDR2: SGHRS, YFSETQ. The V end was cut by 2 bases, the J end by 11 bases, with 16 bases between. The CDR3 protein is CASSFQDGGRAFF. In nucleotides, the CDR3 is TGCGCCAGCAGCTTCCAGGATGGTGGTAGGGCTTTCTTT. The whole variable domain, filled in from reference TRBV5-1 and TRBJ1-1, reads KAGVTQTPRYLIKTRGQQVTLSCSPISGHRSVSWYQQTPGQGLQFLFEYFSETQRNKGNFPGRFSGRQFSNSRSEMNVSTLELGDSALYLCASSFQDGGRAFFGQGTRLTVV.

The rearrangement joins TRBV6-6 to TRBJ1-1; tentatively, D is TRBD1 (6 bases). The CDR3 is 14 amino acids. Per the germline V gene, CDR1 is MNHNY and CDR2 is SVGAGI (reference sequence). Between the trimmed V and J ends, which lost 7 bases and 1 base, there was a span of 13 bases. The chain's CDR3 is CASIPKQGNTEAFF. CDR3 nucleotides: TGTGCCAGCATTCCCAAACAGGGGAACACTGAAGCTTTCTTT.

This chain's CDR3 is CAIGAGPGYTF. CDR3 DNA: TGTGCCATCGGGGCTGGACCCGGCTACACCTTC. The rearrangement uses TRBV7-9 and TRBJ1-2, with a possible D match to TRBD1 (5 bases). The germline V gene encodes CDR1 SEHNR and CDR2 FQNEAQ (reference sequence). V shed 10 bases and J shed 8 bases, with 14 bases lying between them. CDR3 length: 11 amino acids.

This clone was observed a single time. The chain carries TRBV5-1 and TRBJ2-7; D is undetermined. Germline CDR1 reads SGHRS; CDR2 reads YFSETQ. The CDR3 extends over 12 amino acids. V gave up 4 bases and J gave up 2 bases, with 7 bases separating them. The CDR3 DNA sequence: TGCGCCAGCAGCGGGCAAACCTACGAGCAGTACTTC. Translating it yields CASSGQTYEQYF.